This record looks at one TCR beta chain sequence and its context. The PCR made use of 60 Vbeta and 13 Jbeta primers. Assay: immunoSEQ multiplex PCR; the TCRdb copy retains only in-frame clones and omits some. The data contain about 220,000 clones, roughly 84% of them seen just once; the ten biggest clones take up about 0.77%. This sample is part of a study of cytomegalovirus exposure and HLA in healthy donors. The CDR3 loop spans 17 amino acids. The germline gives CDR1 MRHNA, CDR2 SNTAGT. Trimming took 3 bases from V and 2 from J; bases not matched to a gene: 8. This sequence originates from a boy between 2 and 10 years old in good health and CMV-seronegative. Sequencing was done on a sample of PBMCs. The V call is TRBV6-4, the J call TRBJ1-5; TRBD1 matches 9 bases. CDR3 in amino acids: CASSEAGTGNRNQPQHF. The CDR3 region has the DNA TGTGCCAGCAGTGAAGCCGGGACAGGGAATCGCAATCAGCCCCAGCATTTT.